The sequence of this T cell receptor beta chain was determined in a study of T-cell reconstitution after alpha-beta-depleted transplantation in children (dated by TCRdb to the mid-2010s). About the study as a whole: The study quantitatively tracked T-cell immune reconstitution after TCRalphabeta/CD19-depleted allogeneic hematopoietic cell transplantation in children using TCR repertoire profiling. Study-level results and caveats: Hyperexpanded clone frequencies declined over subsequent months; after one year, T-cell counts and TCRbeta diversity were mostly attributed to newly produced T cells. The high TCRbeta diversity at day 60 in some patients was ascribed to recipient T cells and intrathymic progenitors that had survived conditioning. Apparently early alphabetaT-cell count recovery about two months after transplant reportedly relied on only several hundred rapidly expanded clones derived from non-depleted graft cells.

The treatment or condition label, read with the paper, signifies: allogeneic hematopoietic cell transplantation with graft depleted of TCRalphabeta T cells and CD19 B cells. The transplant recipients were children given TCRalphabeta/CD19-depleted allogeneic hematopoietic cell grafts. The library came from PCR. The sequencer was an Illumina HiSeq 2500. To normalize quantification of the TCRbeta repertoire, the TCR libraries were built with molecular barcoding that relied on unique molecular identifiers. The raw public reads went through TCRdb reprocessing: fastp at Q25, MiXCR clone calling, in-frame beta chains kept. CDR3 protein duplicates are merged, each entry listing the most common genes and DNA. This sample has about 830,000 distinct CDR3 sequences in its table, and 16% of those were observed once. Just under 5% of the sample rests with the top ten. As for this clonotype: Its antigen is currently not known. Within one base of it there is no much larger clone, and no base qualities were kept.

From cysteine to phenylalanine, the CDR3 is 18 amino acids long. The read is trimmed to its CDR3 DNA, 54 bases read in frame from base 1. From the germline V gene, CDR1 is ENHRY and CDR2 is SYGVKD. Germline trimming amounts to 7 bases on V and 2 bases on J, with 18 as the count of junction bases outside the gene matches. This clonotype originated in a male patient between 10 and 17 years old who had a stem cell transplant for acute lymphoblastic leukemia, so the T cells may come from the graft donor. The V and J genes are TRBV10-3 and TRBJ1-2; 8 nucleotides in the junction match TRBD1. Material: PBMCs, mostly from graft donor cells, obtained 360 days after TCRalphabeta/CD19-depleted stem cell transplant. The bases are TGTGCCATCAATCGACAGGGGCCTTCCCTTGCACGCAACTATGGCTACACCTTC. It specifies CAINRQGPSLARNYGYTF.